This TCR beta chain came from a study of beta chain features in type 1 diabetes. Study summary: Age, gender, cell numbers and subset yield matched between patients and controls.

Remarks on this clone: Its antigen remains unidentified.

The entirety of the isolated RNA underwent reverse transcription, so expressed TCRB transcripts were sequenced. This table comes from immunoSEQ multiplex PCR, and its TCRdb copy is limited to in-frame clones, with some not included. The sample consists of about 38,000 clones, 64% of them appearing once. General study points: Across all four CD4+ subsets, people with type 1 diabetes showed modestly shorter TCRB CDR3s. Naive, central memory and regulatory TCRB repertoires appeared more similar among patients than healthy donors.

Germline-derived CDR1 and CDR2 are SGHAT and FQDESV (reference sequence). This CDR3 contains 12 residues. Trimming shortened V by 4 bases and J by 8 bases, and 8 bases separated the two germline ends. This clonotype originated in a woman aged 25-40 years in good health. The chain couples TRBV11-1 to TRBJ1-4; D remains ambiguous. The specimen sequenced was Tregs from blood. The CDR3 is CASSYDSEKLFF. For the CDR3, the DNA is TGTGCCAGCAGCTACGACTCCGAAAAACTGTTTTTT.